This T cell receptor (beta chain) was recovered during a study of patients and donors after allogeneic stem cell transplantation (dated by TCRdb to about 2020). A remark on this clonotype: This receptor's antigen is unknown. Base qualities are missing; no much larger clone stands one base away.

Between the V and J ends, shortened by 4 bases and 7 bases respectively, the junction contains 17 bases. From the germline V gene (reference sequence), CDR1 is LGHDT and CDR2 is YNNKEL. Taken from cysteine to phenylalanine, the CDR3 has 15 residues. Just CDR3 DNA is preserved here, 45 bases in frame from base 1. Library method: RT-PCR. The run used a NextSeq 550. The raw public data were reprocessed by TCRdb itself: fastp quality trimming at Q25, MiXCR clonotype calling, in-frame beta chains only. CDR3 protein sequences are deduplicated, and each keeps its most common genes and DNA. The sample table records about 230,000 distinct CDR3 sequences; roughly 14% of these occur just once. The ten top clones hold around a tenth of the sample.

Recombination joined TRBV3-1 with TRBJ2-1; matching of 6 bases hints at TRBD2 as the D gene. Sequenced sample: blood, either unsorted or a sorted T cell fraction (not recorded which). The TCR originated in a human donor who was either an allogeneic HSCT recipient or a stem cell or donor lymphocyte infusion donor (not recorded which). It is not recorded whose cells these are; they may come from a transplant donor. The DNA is TGTGCCAGCAGCCGAGACGTGGGAGGAAAGAATGAGCAGTTCTTC. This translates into CASSRDVGGKNEQFF.